This TCR beta chain was captured in a study of OX40 agonist ivuxolimab in advanced cancers. Study details: Ivuxolimab is a fully human IgG2 antibody that activates OX40 (CD134). Cancers in dose escalation were hepatocellular, melanoma, renal cell and head and neck. Of the patients, three showed partial responses, one with hepatocellular carcinoma and two with cutaneous melanoma. Study-level points and caveats: The antigen specificity of the peripheral T cells (those that were expanded) was not determined.

Generated by immunoSEQ multiplex PCR, the TCRdb table keeps only in-frame clones and is missing some. The sample consists of approximately 80,000 clones, roughly 85% of them appearing once. Concerning this clone: Its specificity is unknown.

CDR3 size: 11 residues. V gave up 7 bases and J gave up 2 bases, with 6 bases separating them. From germline, CDR1 is WNHNN and CDR2 SYGVQD (reference sequence). This material consisted of CD4+ or CD8+ T cells sorted from blood, taken in a trial of the OX40 agonist ivuxolimab. This TCR derives from an adult with an advanced solid tumor such as melanoma, head and neck, liver or kidney cancer. The V and J genes are TRBV10-1 and TRBJ2-7; no definite D call. The CDR3 nucleotides are TGCGCCAGCAAACGTACCTACGAGCAGTACTTC. Protein product: CASKRTYEQYF.